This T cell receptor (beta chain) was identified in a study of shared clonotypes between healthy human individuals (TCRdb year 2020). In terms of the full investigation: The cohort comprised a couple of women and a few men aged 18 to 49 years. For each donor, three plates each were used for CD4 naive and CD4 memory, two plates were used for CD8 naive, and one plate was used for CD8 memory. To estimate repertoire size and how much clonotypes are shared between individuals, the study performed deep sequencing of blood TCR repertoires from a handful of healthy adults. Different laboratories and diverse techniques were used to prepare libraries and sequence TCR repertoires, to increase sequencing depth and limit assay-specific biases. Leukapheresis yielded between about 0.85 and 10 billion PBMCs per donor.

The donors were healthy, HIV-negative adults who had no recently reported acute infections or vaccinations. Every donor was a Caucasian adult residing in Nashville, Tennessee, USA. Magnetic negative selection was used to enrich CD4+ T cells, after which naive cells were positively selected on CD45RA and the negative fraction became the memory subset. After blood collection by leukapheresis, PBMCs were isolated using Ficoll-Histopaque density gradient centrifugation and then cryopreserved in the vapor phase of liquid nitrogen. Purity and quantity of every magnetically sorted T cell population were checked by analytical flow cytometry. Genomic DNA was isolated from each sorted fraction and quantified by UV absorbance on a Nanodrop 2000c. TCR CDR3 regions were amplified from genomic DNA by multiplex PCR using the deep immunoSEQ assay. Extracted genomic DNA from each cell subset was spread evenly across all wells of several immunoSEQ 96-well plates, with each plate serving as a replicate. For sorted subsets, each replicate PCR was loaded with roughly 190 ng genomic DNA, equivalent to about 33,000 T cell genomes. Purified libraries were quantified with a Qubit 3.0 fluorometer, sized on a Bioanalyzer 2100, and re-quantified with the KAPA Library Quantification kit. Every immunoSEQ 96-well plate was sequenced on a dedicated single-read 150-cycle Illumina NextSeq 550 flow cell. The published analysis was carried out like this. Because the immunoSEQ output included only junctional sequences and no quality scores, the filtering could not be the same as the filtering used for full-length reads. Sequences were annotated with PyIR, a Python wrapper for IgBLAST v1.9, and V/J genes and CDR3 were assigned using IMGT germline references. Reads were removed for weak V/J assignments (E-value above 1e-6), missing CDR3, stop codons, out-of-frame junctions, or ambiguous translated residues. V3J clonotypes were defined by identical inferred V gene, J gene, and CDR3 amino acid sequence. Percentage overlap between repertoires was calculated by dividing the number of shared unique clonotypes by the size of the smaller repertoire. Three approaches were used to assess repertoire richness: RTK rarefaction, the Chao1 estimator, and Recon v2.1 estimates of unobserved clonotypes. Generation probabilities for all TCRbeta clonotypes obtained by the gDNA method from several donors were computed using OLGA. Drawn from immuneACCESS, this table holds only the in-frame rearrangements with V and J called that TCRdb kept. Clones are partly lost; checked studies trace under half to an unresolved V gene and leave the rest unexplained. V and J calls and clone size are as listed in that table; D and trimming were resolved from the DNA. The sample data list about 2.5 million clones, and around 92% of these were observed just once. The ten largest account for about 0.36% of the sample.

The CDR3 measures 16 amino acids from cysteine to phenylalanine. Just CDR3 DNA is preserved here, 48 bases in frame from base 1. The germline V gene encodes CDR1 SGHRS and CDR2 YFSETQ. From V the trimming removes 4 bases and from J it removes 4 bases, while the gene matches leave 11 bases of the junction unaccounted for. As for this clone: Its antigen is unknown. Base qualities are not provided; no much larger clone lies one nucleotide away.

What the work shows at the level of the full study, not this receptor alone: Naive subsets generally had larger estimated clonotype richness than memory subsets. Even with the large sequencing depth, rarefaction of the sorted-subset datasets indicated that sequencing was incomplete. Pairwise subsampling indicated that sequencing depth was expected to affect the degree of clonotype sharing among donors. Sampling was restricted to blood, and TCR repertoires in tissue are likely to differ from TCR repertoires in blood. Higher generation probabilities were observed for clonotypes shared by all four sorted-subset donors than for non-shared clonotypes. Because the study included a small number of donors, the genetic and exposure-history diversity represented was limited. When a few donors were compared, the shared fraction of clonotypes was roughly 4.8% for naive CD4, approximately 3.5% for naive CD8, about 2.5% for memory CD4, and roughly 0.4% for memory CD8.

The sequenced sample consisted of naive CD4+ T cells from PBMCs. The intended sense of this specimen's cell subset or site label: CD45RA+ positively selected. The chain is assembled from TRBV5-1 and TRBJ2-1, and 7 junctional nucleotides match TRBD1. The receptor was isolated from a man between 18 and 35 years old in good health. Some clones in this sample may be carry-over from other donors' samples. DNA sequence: TGCGCCAGCAGCCCCGACTCGACAGGGCGGTACAATGAGCAGTTCTTC. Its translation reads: CASSPDSTGRYNEQFF.